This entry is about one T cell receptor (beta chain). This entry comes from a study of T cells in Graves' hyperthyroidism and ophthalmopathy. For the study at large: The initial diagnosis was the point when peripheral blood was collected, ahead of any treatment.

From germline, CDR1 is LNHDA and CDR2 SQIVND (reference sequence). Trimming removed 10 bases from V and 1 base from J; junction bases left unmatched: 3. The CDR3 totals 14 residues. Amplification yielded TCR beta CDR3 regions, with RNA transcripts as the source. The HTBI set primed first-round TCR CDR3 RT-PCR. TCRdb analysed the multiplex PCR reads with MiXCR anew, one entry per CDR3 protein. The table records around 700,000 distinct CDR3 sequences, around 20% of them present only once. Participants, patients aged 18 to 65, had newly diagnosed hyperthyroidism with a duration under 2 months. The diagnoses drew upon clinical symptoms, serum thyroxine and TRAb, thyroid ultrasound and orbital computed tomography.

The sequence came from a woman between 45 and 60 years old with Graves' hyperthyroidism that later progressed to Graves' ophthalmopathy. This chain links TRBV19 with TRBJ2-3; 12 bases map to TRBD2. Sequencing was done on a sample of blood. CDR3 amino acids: CATRTSGGTDTQYF. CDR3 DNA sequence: TGTGCCACCCGGACTAGCGGGGGCACAGATACGCAGTATTTT. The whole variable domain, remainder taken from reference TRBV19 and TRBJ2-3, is DGGITQSPKYLFRKEGQNVTLSCEQNLNHDAMYWYRQDPGQGLRLIYYSQIVNDFQKGDIAEGYSVSREKKESFPLTVTSAQKNPTAFYLCATRTSGGTDTQYFGPGTRLTVL.